The rows below give T cell receptor beta chains drawn from one sample of a study of a mutant IDH1 vaccine in newly diagnosed glioma. No antigens are known for them. TCRdb's table, derived via immunoSEQ multiplex PCR, lists solely in-frame clones and lacks some. The sample gives roughly 60,000 clones, about four fifths of which show up once; roughly 6% is in the top ten. Sequenced here: PBMCs, sampled from a glioma patient whose treatment included an IDH1 peptide vaccine. The receptors shown here come from a man aged 35 to 55 with glioma. Both conserved end residues are part of each CDR3. Each record gives: clone size, D gene, V gene, J gene, CDR3 length, CDR3 DNA, CDR3 protein. The D gene is left open where the match is weak. Clone size is shown for a subset of rows, as once, few, many or a class of expanded clone.

-	TRBD1	TRBV7-9	TRBJ1-2	15	TGTGCCAGCAGCTACAGGGACAGGCCTAACTATGGCTACACCTTC	CASSYRDRPNYGYTF
-	-	TRBV5-1	TRBJ2-5	16	TGCGCCAGCAGCACTCGGACTACAGGGGATGGAGAGACCCAGTACTTC	CASSTRTTGDGETQYF
once	-	TRBV6-6	TRBJ1-3	15	TGTGCCAGCAGCCTAGTGGAAATCCGTGGAAACACCATATATTTT	CASSLVEIRGNTIYF
few	TRBD1	TRBV27	TRBJ1-1	15	TGTGCCAGCAGTTCCCGACAGGGTCTGGACACTGAAGCTTTCTTT	CASSSRQGLDTEAFF
few	-	TRBV18	TRBJ1-6	14	TGTGCCAGCTCACCCACAGGGAAGAACTCACCCCTCCACTTT	CASSPTGKNSPLHF
-	-	TRBV18	TRBJ1-1	15	TGTGCCAGCTCACCACTTGGGGAGGGGAACACTGAAGCTTTCTTT	CASSPLGEGNTEAFF
-	-	TRBV7-9	TRBJ1-4	14	TGTGCCAGCAGCTTAGGGGGCACTAATGAAAAACTGTTTTTT	CASSLGGTNEKLFF
-	-	TRBV5-4	TRBJ1-2	15	TGTGCCAGCAGCTTAGTGGGGTTGGTAGCCTATGGCTACACCTTC	CASSLVGLVAYGYTF
-	TRBD1	TRBV2	TRBJ1-1	14	TGTGCCAGCAAAACGGGACAGGCGAACACTGAAGCTTTCTTT	CASKTGQANTEAFF
-	TRBD2	TRBV29-1	TRBJ2-5	16	TGCAGCGTTGATTCCGGACTAGCGGGCCTGCAAGAGACCCAGTACTTC	CSVDSGLAGLQETQYF
-	TRBD2	TRBV5-1	TRBJ2-7	16	TGCGCCAGCAGCCCGGGCGGACTAGCGGGGGGCGAAGAGCAGTACTTC	CASSPGGLAGGEEQYF
-	-	TRBV7-9	TRBJ2-2	13	TGTGCCAGCAGCTTAATGGGGACCGGGGAGCTGTTTTTT	CASSLMGTGELFF
-	-	TRBV19	TRBJ1-5	16	TGTGCCAGTAGTATAAGTAGGGGAGTAGGCAATCAGCCCCAGCATTTT	CASSISRGVGNQPQHF
-	-	TRBV2	TRBJ2-7	12	TGTGCCAGCAGCCGGGACTTCTACGAGCAGTACTTC	CASSRDFYEQYF
-	-	TRBV5-1	TRBJ2-5	13	TGCGCCAGCAGCTTGCAGGGCGTAGAGACCCAGTACTTC	CASSLQGVETQYF
-	TRBD1	TRBV7-2	TRBJ1-3	16	TGTGCCAGCAGCCCAGGGACAGCGGGCGCTGGAAACACCATATATTTT	CASSPGTAGAGNTIYF
-	-	TRBV30	TRBJ1-5	13	TGTGCCTGGAGTGGCCATAGCAATCAGCCCCAGCATTTT	CAWSGHSNQPQHF
-	-	TRBV6-5	TRBJ2-7	15	TGTGCCAGCAGTTATGGGGTCGGAGTCGCCTACGAGCAGTACTTC	CASSYGVGVAYEQYF
-	-	TRBV14	TRBJ1-5	13	TGTGCCAGCAGCCAAGATCCCCATCAGCCCCAGCATTTT	CASSQDPHQPQHF
-	TRBD1	TRBV4-1	TRBJ2-3	17	TGCGCCAGCAGCCAACAGACAGGGGCGAGGGGCACAGATACGCAGTATTTT	CASSQQTGARGTDTQYF
-	TRBD2	TRBV2	TRBJ2-3	16	TGTGCCATACTAGCGGGGGACGAACATTACCCAGATACGCAGTATTTT	CAILAGDEHYPDTQYF
-	TRBD1	TRBV30	TRBJ2-2	16	TGTGCCTGGAGCCTCCGGGACAGGGTGTACACCGGGGAGCTGTTTTTT	CAWSLRDRVYTGELFF
few	-	TRBV10-1	TRBJ1-2	13	TGCGCCAGCATCGAGGACAGTCCCTATGGCTACACCTTC	CASIEDSPYGYTF
-	TRBD1	TRBV2	TRBJ1-6	14	TGTGCCAGCGGAAGGGACAGGGGAAATTCACCCCTCCACTTT	CASGRDRGNSPLHF
-	-	TRBV7-9	TRBJ2-7	12	TGTGCCAGCAGCTTACACGGCTACGAGCAGTACTTC	CASSLHGYEQYF
once	-	TRBV13	TRBJ1-2	16	TGTGCCAGCAGCACCCAAATCGGGGAGGTCAACTATGGCTACACCTTC	CASSTQIGEVNYGYTF
-	-	TRBV5-1	TRBJ2-7	14	TGCGCCAGCAGCCCAGGGTGGGCCTCCTACGAGCAGTACTTC	CASSPGWASYEQYF
-	-	TRBV6-6	TRBJ1-5	14	TGTGCCAGCATGGATGATCTAAGGGGGCAGCCCCAGCATTTT	CASMDDLRGQPQHF
once	TRBD2	TRBV30	TRBJ2-1	15	TGTGCCTGGAGTCAGTGGCTAGCGGGGGGCAATGAGCAGTTCTTC	CAWSQWLAGGNEQFF
few	-	TRBV2	TRBJ2-7	14	TGTGCCAGCAGTTCCGCTGGCAGCTACTACGAGCAGTACTTC	CASSSAGSYYEQYF
-	TRBD1	TRBV7-9	TRBJ1-5	18	TGTGCCAGCAGCTTCGCCACCTCTAGGGACAGTAGCAATCAGCCCCAGCATTTT	CASSFATSRDSSNQPQHF
-	TRBD2	TRBV4-1	TRBJ2-1	15	TGCGCCAGCAGCCAACAAGCGGGGGAGTACAATGAGCAGTTCTTC	CASSQQAGEYNEQFF
-	-	TRBV11-2	TRBJ2-7	13	TGTGCCAGCAGCCTAACCCCCTCCTACGAGCAGTACTTC	CASSLTPSYEQYF
-	-	TRBV30	TRBJ1-1	13	TGTGCCTGGAGTGCGGACAGGAACACTGAAGCTTTCTTT	CAWSADRNTEAFF
-	TRBD1	TRBV6-5	TRBJ2-5	15	TGTGCCAGCAGTCCCGGGACAGGGATCCTTCAGACCCAGTACTTC	CASSPGTGILQTQYF
-	TRBD1	TRBV5-6	TRBJ2-3	13	TGTGCCAGCAGCCAAACAGGGGGAGATACGCAGTATTTT	CASSQTGGDTQYF
-	-	TRBV6-5	TRBJ2-2	12	TGTGCCAGCAGTTACAGTACCGGGGAGCTGTTTTTT	CASSYSTGELFF
-	-	TRBV11-3	TRBJ2-1	12	TGTGCCAGCAGCCAAGGGACCGCCTGGCAGTTCTTC	CASSQGTAWQFF
few	-	TRBV16	TRBJ2-7	13	TGTGCCAGCAGCCAGGGAGGGGGCAGCGAGCAGTACTTC	CASSQGGGSEQYF
-	TRBD1	TRBV2	TRBJ1-5	14	TGTGCCAGCAGTGGGCCGGGACAGGGAGTCCAGCAGCATTTT	CASSGPGQGVQQHF
few	-	TRBV2	TRBJ1-5	14	TGTGCCAGCAACAGCAGGCAGAGCAATCAGCCCCAGCATTTT	CASNSRQSNQPQHF
-	-	TRBV7-2	TRBJ1-1	14	TGTGCCAGCAGCAACACCCGAGCTAACACTGAAGCTTTCTTT	CASSNTRANTEAFF
-	TRBD1	TRBV5-1	TRBJ1-4	15	TGCGCCAGCAGCCAGACAGGGGTGACTAATGAAAAACTGTTTTTT	CASSQTGVTNEKLFF
-	-	TRBV5-1	TRBJ2-5	16	TGCGCCAGCAGCTTGGCCCTAGACAGGGAGGGAGAGACCCAGTACTTC	CASSLALDREGETQYF
-	TRBD1	TRBV19	TRBJ1-2	14	TGTGCCAGTAGACAGGGGAGGGGTAACTATGGCTACACCTTC	CASRQGRGNYGYTF
-	TRBD1	TRBV15	TRBJ1-6	16	TGTGCCACCAGCAGACAACAGGGGTCAAATAATTCACCCCTCCACTTT	CATSRQQGSNNSPLHF
-	-	TRBV7-9	TRBJ2-3	16	TGTGCCAGCACCCCTTACCCGAGGCCTGGCACAGATACGCAGTATTTT	CASTPYPRPGTDTQYF
-	-	TRBV29-1	TRBJ2-7	12	TGCAGCGTTGACCGGCAGGGGGGCGAGCAGTACTTC	CSVDRQGGEQYF
-	-	TRBV6-5	TRBJ2-3	11	TGTGCCACCCAACGGGGGGATACGCAGTATTTT	CATQRGDTQYF
-	TRBD2	TRBV10-3	TRBJ2-4	12	TGTGCCACGGGGGGGGCAGGAAACATTCAGTACTTC	CATGGAGNIQYF
-	-	TRBV10-2	TRBJ2-7	11	TGCGCCGCTCAGGGTTCCTACGAGCAGTACTTC	CAAQGSYEQYF
-	-	TRBV4-1	TRBJ2-7	15	TGCGCCAGCAGCCAAGCTAGCGTTAGTAGCTACGAGCAGTACTTC	CASSQASVSSYEQYF
-	TRBD1	TRBV5-5	TRBJ1-1	14	TGTGCCAGCAGCTTGGAGGGGGACAGGATCGGAGCTTTCTTT	CASSLEGDRIGAFF
-	TRBD1	TRBV7-7	TRBJ2-5	14	TGTGCTAGCAGCCCGACAGGGGATAAAGAGACCCAGTACTTC	CASSPTGDKETQYF
-	-	TRBV4-2	TRBJ2-2	14	TGTGCCAGCAGCCCTAGATGGCAGTCAGGGGAGCTGTTTTTT	CASSPRWQSGELFF
-	TRBD1	TRBV7-9	TRBJ2-7	13	TGTGCCAGCAACAGACAGGGATCCTACGAGCAGTACTTC	CASNRQGSYEQYF